This T cell receptor (beta chain) was identified during a study of naive and memory T cell subsets. General observations from the study: Potentially, T cell activation and differentiation skew this RNA-based measurement.

Treatment reported: skin biopsy from PPD injection site in Mantoux-positive individual. TCR cDNA received a 3' ligated oligonucleotide that carried a UMI. Unsorted total RNA, about 1 to 1000 ng, was DNase treated before reverse transcription. Ligated cDNA underwent four rounds of PCR with nested alpha and beta constant region primers and SP2. From the UMI-ligation and nested PCR reads, TCRdb called clonotypes with MiXCR, one entry per CDR3 protein. The table records tens of thousands of distinct CDR3 sequences, approximately 6.5% of them present only once. This clonotype showed up many times. Antigen specificity is unknown. The sequence came from an adult in good health. Sequencing used skin, obtained from a tuberculin skin test site.

CDR3 nucleotides: TGTGCCAGCAGCTTGGGGCCCTATGGCTACACCTTC. It translates to CASSLGPYGYTF. The chain carries TRBV7-2 and TRBJ1-2; a possible D gene is TRBD1 (5 bases). The CDR3 totals 12 residues. The germline V gene encodes CDR1 SGHTA and CDR2 FQGNSA. V shed 3 bases and J shed 4 bases, with 6 bases lying between them.